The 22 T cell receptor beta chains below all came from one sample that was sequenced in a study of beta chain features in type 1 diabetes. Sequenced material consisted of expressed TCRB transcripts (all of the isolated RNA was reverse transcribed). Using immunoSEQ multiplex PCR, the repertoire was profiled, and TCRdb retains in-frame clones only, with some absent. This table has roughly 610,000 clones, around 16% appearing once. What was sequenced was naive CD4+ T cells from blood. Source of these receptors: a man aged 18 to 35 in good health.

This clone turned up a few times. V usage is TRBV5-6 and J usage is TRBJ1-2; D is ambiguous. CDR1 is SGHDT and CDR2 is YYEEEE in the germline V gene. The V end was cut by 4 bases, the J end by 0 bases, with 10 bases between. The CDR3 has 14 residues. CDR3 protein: CASSPALANYGYTF. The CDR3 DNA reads TGTGCCAGCAGCCCGGCGCTAGCTAACTATGGCTACACCTTC.

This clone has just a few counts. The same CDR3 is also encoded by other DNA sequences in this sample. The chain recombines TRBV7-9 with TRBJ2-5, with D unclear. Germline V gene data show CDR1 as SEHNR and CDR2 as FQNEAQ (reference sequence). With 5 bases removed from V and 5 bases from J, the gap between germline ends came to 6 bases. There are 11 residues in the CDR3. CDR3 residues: CASSPLETQYF. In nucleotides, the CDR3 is TGTGCCAGCAGCCCATTGGAGACCCAGTACTTC.

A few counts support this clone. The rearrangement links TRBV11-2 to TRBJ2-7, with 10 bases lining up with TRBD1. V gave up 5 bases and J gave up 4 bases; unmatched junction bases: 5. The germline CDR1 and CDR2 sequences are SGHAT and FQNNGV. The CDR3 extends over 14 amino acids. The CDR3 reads CASSLGQGPYEQYF. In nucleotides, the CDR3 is TGTGCCAGCAGCCTGGGACAGGGGCCGTACGAGCAGTACTTC.

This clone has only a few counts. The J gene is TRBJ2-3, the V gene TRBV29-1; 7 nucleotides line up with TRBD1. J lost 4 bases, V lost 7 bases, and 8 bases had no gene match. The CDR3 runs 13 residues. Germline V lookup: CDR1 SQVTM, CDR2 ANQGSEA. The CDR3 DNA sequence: TGCAGCGCTGGTATAACAGGGGCAGATACGCAGTATTTT. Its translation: CSAGITGADTQYF.

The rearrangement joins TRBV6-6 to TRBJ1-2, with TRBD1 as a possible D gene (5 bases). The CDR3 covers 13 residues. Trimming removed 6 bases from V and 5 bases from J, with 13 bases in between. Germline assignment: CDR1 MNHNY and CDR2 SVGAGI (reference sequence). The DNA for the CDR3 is TGTGCCAGCAGCTCCGGGGGAAGATATGGCTACACCTTC. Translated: CASSSGGRYGYTF.

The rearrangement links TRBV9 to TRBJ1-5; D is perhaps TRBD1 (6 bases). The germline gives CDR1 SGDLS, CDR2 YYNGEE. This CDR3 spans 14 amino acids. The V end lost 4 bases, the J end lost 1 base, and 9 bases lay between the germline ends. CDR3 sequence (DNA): TGTGCCAGCAGCTTACAGGGAAGCAATCAGCCCCAGCATTTT. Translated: CASSLQGSNQPQHF.

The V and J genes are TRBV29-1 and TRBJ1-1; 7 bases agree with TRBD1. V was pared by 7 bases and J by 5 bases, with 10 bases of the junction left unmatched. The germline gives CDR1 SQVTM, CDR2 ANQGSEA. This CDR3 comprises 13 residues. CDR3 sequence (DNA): TGCAGCGGGGCTTGGGACAGAGGGACTGAAGCTTTCTTT. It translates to CSGAWDRGTEAFF.

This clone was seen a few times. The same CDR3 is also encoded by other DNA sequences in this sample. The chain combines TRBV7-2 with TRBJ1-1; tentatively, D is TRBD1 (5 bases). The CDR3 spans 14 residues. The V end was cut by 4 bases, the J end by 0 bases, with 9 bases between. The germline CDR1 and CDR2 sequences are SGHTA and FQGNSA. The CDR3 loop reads CASSSGRMNTEAFF. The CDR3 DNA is TGTGCCAGCAGCTCGGGACGGATGAACACTGAAGCTTTCTTT.

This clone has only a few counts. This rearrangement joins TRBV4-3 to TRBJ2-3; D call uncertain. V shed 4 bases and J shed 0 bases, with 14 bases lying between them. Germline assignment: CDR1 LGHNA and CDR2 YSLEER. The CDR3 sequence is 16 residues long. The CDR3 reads CASSRPQSPSTDTQYF. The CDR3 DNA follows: TGCGCCAGCAGCCGGCCGCAGTCCCCTAGCACAGATACGCAGTATTTT.

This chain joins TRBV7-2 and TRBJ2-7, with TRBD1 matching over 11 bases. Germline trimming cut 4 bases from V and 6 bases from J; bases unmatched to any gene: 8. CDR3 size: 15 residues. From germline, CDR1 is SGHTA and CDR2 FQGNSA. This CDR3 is CASSSWDRGVGEQYF. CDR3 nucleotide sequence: TGTGCCAGCAGCTCCTGGGACAGGGGGGTAGGCGAGCAGTACTTC.

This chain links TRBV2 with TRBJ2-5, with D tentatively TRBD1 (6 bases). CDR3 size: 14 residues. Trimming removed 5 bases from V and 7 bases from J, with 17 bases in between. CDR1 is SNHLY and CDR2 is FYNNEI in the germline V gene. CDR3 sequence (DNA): TGTGCCAGCAGTCCGAAGACAGGTCTCTGGACCCAGTACTTC. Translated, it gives CASSPKTGLWTQYF.

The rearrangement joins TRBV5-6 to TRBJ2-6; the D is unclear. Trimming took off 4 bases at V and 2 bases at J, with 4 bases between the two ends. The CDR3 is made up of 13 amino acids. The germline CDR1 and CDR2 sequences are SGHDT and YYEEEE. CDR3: CASSPTGANVLTF. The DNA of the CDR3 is TGTGCCAGCAGCCCCACTGGGGCCAACGTCCTGACTTTC. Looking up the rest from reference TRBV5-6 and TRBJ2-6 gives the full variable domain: DAGVTQSPTHLIKTRGQQVTLRCSPKSGHDTVSWYQQALGQGPQFIFQYYEEEERQRGNFPDRFSGHQFPNYSSELNVNALLLGDSALYLCASSPTGANVLTFGAGSRLTVL.

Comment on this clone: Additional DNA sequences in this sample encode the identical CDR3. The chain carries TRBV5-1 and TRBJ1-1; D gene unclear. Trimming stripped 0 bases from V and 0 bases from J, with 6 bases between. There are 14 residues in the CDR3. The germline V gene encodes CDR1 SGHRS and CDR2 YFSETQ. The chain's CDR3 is CASSLDRLNTEAFF. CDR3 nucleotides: TGCGCCAGCAGCTTGGATCGTCTGAACACTGAAGCTTTCTTT.

CDR3 sequence: CASRARRQNYEQYF. CDR3 DNA sequence: TGTGCCAGCAGAGCGAGACGGCAGAACTACGAGCAGTACTTC. The chain uses TRBV6-5 and TRBJ2-7; D uncertain. Trimming pared 6 bases from V and 3 bases from J, leaving 15 bases between. The CDR3 sequence is 14 residues long. Per germline, CDR1 MNHEY and CDR2 SVGAGI.

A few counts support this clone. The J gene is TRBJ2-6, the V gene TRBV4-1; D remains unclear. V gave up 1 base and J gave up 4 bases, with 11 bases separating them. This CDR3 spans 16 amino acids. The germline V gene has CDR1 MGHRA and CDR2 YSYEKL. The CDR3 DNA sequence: TGCGCCAGCAGCCAAGGGCCCCAACACGGGGCCAACGTCCTGACTTTC. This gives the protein CASSQGPQHGANVLTF.

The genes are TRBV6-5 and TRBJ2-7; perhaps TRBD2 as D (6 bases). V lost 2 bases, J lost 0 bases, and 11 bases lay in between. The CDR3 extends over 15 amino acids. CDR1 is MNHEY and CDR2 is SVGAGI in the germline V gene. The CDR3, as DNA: TGTGCCAGCAGTTACCAGGAGGGGAGCTCCTACGAGCAGTACTTC. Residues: CASSYQEGSSYEQYF.

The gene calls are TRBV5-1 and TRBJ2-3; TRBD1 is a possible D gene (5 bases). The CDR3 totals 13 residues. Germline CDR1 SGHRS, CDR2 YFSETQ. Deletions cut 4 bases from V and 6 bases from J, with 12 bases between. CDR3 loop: CASSGSGYDTQYF. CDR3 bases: TGCGCCAGCAGCGGCTCAGGGTACGATACGCAGTATTTT. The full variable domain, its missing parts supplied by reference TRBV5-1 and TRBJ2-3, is KAGVTQTPRYLIKTRGQQVTLSCSPISGHRSVSWYQQTPGQGLQFLFEYFSETQRNKGNFPGRFSGRQFSNSRSEMNVSTLELGDSALYLCASSGSGYDTQYFGPGTRLTVL.

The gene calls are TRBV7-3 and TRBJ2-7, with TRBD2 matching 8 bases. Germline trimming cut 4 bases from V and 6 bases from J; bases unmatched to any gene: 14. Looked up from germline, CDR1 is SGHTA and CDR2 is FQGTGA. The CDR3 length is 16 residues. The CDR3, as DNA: TGTGCCAGCAGCTCTCCCCCCGGGACTAGAAGGAGCGAGCAGTACTTC. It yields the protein CASSSPPGTRRSEQYF.

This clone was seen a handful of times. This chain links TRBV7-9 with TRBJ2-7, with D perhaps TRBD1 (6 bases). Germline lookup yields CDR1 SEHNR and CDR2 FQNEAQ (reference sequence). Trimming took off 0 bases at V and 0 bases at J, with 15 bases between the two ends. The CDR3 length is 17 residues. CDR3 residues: CASSLALQGLVSYEQYF. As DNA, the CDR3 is TGTGCCAGCAGCTTAGCTCTGCAGGGGTTGGTCTCCTACGAGCAGTACTTC.

The CDR3 coding sequence is TGTGCCAGCAGGCGGGACAGGGGGAGCACAGATACGCAGTATTTT. It specifies CASRRDRGSTDTQYF. The gene calls are TRBV6-6 and TRBJ2-3, with TRBD1 identical over 11 bases. Losses at the gene ends were 6 bases for V and 0 bases for J; bases not matched to a gene: 2. The CDR3 is 15 residues long. The germline CDR1 and CDR2 sequences are MNHNY and SVGAGI (reference sequence).

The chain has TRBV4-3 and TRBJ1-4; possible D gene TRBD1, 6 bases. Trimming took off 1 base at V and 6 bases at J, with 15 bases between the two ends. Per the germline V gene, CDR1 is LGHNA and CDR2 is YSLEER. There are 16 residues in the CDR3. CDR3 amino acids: CASSQAVRGGDEKLFF. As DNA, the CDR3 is TGCGCCAGCAGCCAAGCCGTGCGGGGGGGCGATGAAAAACTGTTTTTT.

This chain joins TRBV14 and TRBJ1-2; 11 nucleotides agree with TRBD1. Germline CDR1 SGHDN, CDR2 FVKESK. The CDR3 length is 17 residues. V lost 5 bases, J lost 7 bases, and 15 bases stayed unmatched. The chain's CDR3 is CASSLRSWTGGDGGYTF. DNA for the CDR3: TGTGCCAGCAGCTTGAGGTCCTGGACAGGGGGCGACGGTGGCTACACCTTC.